This is a list of T cell receptor beta chains from one sample in a study of blood T cell repertoires in COVID-19. Sequencing was performed with immunoSEQ multiplex PCR; in TCRdb, only in-frame clones are kept and a portion is missing. This sample carries around 200,000 clones, around 87% of them seen once, and the ten largest clones take roughly 2.5%. The sample consisted of peripheral blood. The receptors originated from a man aged 40-49 years with active or convalescent COVID-19. The CDR3 runs from the conserved cysteine through the conserved F or W. The D gene is left open where the match is weak. A clone size is listed for some rows: how often the clone was seen (once, few, many), or a class if it is expanded.

- | TRBJ1-5 | - | 14 | TRBV30 | TGTGCCTGGAGAAAGGACGGGGGGAATCAGCCCCAGCATTTT | CAWRKDGGNQPQHF
- | TRBJ1-1 | TRBD1 | 19 | TRBV4-1 | TGCGCCAGCAGCCAAATATCCGAAGGGGGCGCGGGTATGAACACTGAAGCTTTCTTT | CASSQISEGGAGMNTEAFF
- | TRBJ2-7 | TRBD2 | 14 | TRBV20-1 | TGCAGTGCTAGTGCGCGGGGGGACTCCTACGAGCAGTACTTC | CSASARGDSYEQYF
- | TRBJ2-2 | - | 13 | TRBV2 | TGTGCCAGCATCCTAGAGGTTAGCGGGGAGCTGTTTTTT | CASILEVSGELFF
- | TRBJ1-1 | TRBD1 | 12 | TRBV30 | TGTGCCTGGGGACAGGCCAGCTATGAAGCTTTCTTT | CAWGQASYEAFF
- | TRBJ1-4 | TRBD1 | 14 | TRBV7-9 | TGTGCCAGCAGCGACAGGGGGCAAAGTGAAAAACTGTTTTTT | CASSDRGQSEKLFF
- | TRBJ1-1 | - | 13 | TRBV7-2 | TGTGCCAGCAGCAAGACTGCGAACACTGAAGCTTTCTTT | CASSKTANTEAFF
once | TRBJ2-5 | TRBD1 | 15 | TRBV7-9 | TGTGCCAGCAGCCGACAGGGGGGGACTCAAGAGACCCAGTACTTC | CASSRQGGTQETQYF
- | TRBJ1-2 | - | 13 | TRBV28 | TGTGCCAGCAGTCTGACAGTTAACTATGGCTACACCTTC | CASSLTVNYGYTF
- | TRBJ2-5 | - | 12 | TRBV2 | TGTGCCAGTCAGGAAGACCAAGAGACCCAGTACTTC | CASQEDQETQYF
- | TRBJ2-1 | TRBD1 | 15 | TRBV7-3 | TGTGCCAGCAGCAACCCGGGACAGGGTCTCAATGAGCAGTTCTTC | CASSNPGQGLNEQFF
- | TRBJ2-3 | - | 14 | TRBV11-3 | TGTGCCAGCAGCTCCGGCAGGGGCCCAGATACGCAGTATTTT | CASSSGRGPDTQYF
few | TRBJ2-3 | - | 16 | TRBV5-1 | TGCGCCAGCAGCGACGGAGGGGCCGCGGCAGTAGATACGCAGTATTTT | CASSDGGAAAVDTQYF
few | TRBJ1-1 | - | 16 | TRBV5-1 | TGCGCCAGCAGCTTGGACTTAGGGGCAGGGCGTACTGAAGCTTTCTTT | CASSLDLGAGRTEAFF
- | TRBJ2-3 | - | 12 | TRBV4-1 | TGCGCCAGCAGCCCTAACACAGATACGCAGTATTTT | CASSPNTDTQYF
- | TRBJ1-3 | - | 15 | TRBV19 | TGTGCCAGTAGTACCCACTCGGGAACTGGAAACACCATATATTTT | CASSTHSGTGNTIYF
- | TRBJ2-2 | - | 12 | TRBV6-6 | TGTGCCAGCAGTACAGGGACCGGGGAGCTGTTTTTT | CASSTGTGELFF
- | TRBJ1-4 | TRBD1 | 15 | TRBV6-5 | TGTGCCAGCAGTTACCAACAGGGGGCGCGAGAAAAACTGTTTTTT | CASSYQQGAREKLFF
- | TRBJ1-1 | - | 12 | TRBV30 | TGTGCCTGGAGTGTCGGGGGGGGCGCAGCTTTCTTT | CAWSVGGGAAFF
- | TRBJ1-4 | - | 13 | TRBV6-5 | TGTGCCAGCATTAGACACGAAAATGAAAAACTGTTTTTT | CASIRHENEKLFF
- | TRBJ1-1 | TRBD1 | 17 | TRBV4-1 | TGCGCCAGCCAGGGGGCGGGGAGGACAGGGCTGAGGACTGAAGCTTTCTTT | CASQGAGRTGLRTEAFF
few | TRBJ1-3 | - | 16 | TRBV4-2 | TGTGCCAGCAGCCAAGGGGGGCAGGGTATCGGAAACACCATATATTTT | CASSQGGQGIGNTIYF
- | TRBJ2-3 | TRBD1 | 14 | TRBV11-2 | TGTGCCAGCAGCTCCGGGACAGTCGCAGATACGCAGTATTTT | CASSSGTVADTQYF
- | TRBJ2-1 | - | 12 | TRBV5-5 | TGTGCCAGCAGCTTGGAGGCGGGCGAGCAGTTCTTC | CASSLEAGEQFF
- | TRBJ2-2 | - | 14 | TRBV28 | TGTGCCAGCGATGGGACACCGAACACCGGGGAGCTGTTTTTT | CASDGTPNTGELFF
- | TRBJ2-1 | TRBD2 | 15 | TRBV6-4 | TGTGCCAGCAGTCAGCAAGCGGGGGTAGTCAATGAGCAGTTCTTC | CASSQQAGVVNEQFF
- | TRBJ1-2 | - | 15 | TRBV7-8 | TGTGCCAGCAGCACTACCGGGACTAGGCACGGTGGCTACACCTTC | CASSTTGTRHGGYTF
once | TRBJ2-7 | TRBD1 | 15 | TRBV28 | TGTGCCAGCAGTTTAGCAGGGGGAACCTCCTACGAGCAGTACTTC | CASSLAGGTSYEQYF
- | TRBJ2-3 | - | 12 | TRBV5-1 | TGCGCCAGCAGCGCCAGGGGCGATACGCAGTATTTT | CASSARGDTQYF
- | TRBJ2-1 | TRBD2 | 14 | TRBV6-6 | TGTGCCAGCAGTTTGGGACTAGCGACGGATGAGCAGTTCTTC | CASSLGLATDEQFF
- | TRBJ2-6 | - | 16 | TRBV5-1 | TGCGCCAGCAGCTTGCTAGGGGTCACCGGGGCCAACGTCCTGACTTTC | CASSLLGVTGANVLTF
- | TRBJ2-3 | - | 15 | TRBV2 | TGTGCCAGCAGCGCCGGGACTCGAAACACAGATACGCAGTATTTT | CASSAGTRNTDTQYF
- | TRBJ2-1 | - | 12 | TRBV9 | TGTGCCAGCAGTATCCAGGGTAATGAGCAGTTCTTC | CASSIQGNEQFF
- | TRBJ2-5 | - | 14 | TRBV7-8 | TGTGCCAGCAGCCCCCCGGACAGACAAGAGACCCAGTACTTC | CASSPPDRQETQYF
- | TRBJ2-7 | TRBD1 | 14 | TRBV6-5 | TGTGCCAGCAGGCACACAGGGGCCTCCTACGAGCAGTACTTC | CASRHTGASYEQYF
- | TRBJ2-1 | - | 16 | TRBV9 | TGTGCCAGCAGCCCCCCCCGAGGGGGGGGCATGGATGAGCAGTTCTTC | CASSPPRGGGMDEQFF
- | TRBJ1-1 | - | 12 | TRBV12-3/TRBV12-4 | TGTGCCAGCGCCCTAATGAACACTGAAGCTTTCTTT | CASALMNTEAFF
- | TRBJ2-7 | TRBD1 | 15 | TRBV29-1 | TGCAGCGTTGATCACCGGGACAGGGGGACTGATGAGCAGTACTTC | CSVDHRDRGTDEQYF
- | TRBJ1-2 | - | 15 | TRBV10-3 | TGTGCCATCAGTGAGTCTTCAGGGAATAACTATGGCTACACCTTC | CAISESSGNNYGYTF
- | TRBJ1-1 | - | 17 | TRBV3-1/TRBV3-2 | TGTGCCAGCAGCCAAGGTGGGGCGATTGGTGGGGCCACTGAAGCTTTCTTT | CASSQGGAIGGATEAFF
- | TRBJ1-3 | - | 15 | TRBV7-8 | TGTGCCAGCAGCACAGCAGGGTCCTCTGGAAACACCATATATTTT | CASSTAGSSGNTIYF
- | TRBJ2-7 | - | 14 | TRBV29-1 | TGCAGCGTTGTCGTCCGGGATTCCACCTACGAGCAGTACTTC | CSVVVRDSTYEQYF
- | TRBJ2-2 | TRBD2 | 17 | TRBV10-3 | TGTGCCATCAGTGGGCCTAGCGGGGGGGCTCGCACCGGGGAGCTGTTTTTT | CAISGPSGGARTGELFF
- | TRBJ2-1 | TRBD1 | 13 | TRBV6-5 | TGTGCCAGCACGACAGGGGGCCGCAATGAGCAGTTCTTC | CASTTGGRNEQFF
- | TRBJ1-1 | TRBD1 | 15 | TRBV24-1 | TGTGCCACCAGTGACTCCCAGGGGGGACGCAGAGAAGCTTTCTTT | CATSDSQGGRREAFF
- | TRBJ2-5 | - | 12 | TRBV7-9 | TGTGCCAGCAGCTTAAGCCCAGAGACCCAGTACTTC | CASSLSPETQYF
once | TRBJ1-1 | - | 16 | TRBV19 | TGTGCCAGTAGTATACGGCCTGCGGCGGTGAACACTGAAGCTTTCTTT | CASSIRPAAVNTEAFF
- | TRBJ2-1 | TRBD2 | 16 | TRBV29-1 | TGCAGCGGTGGGAGTGGTAGCGGGGCGTCGGGAGGTGAGCAGTTCTTC | CSGGSGSGASGGEQFF
- | TRBJ1-2 | - | 14 | TRBV11-3 | TGTGCCAGCAGTCTCGGAAGGAGGAGCTATGGCTACACCTTC | CASSLGRRSYGYTF
- | TRBJ2-5 | - | 12 | TRBV6-4 | TGTGCCAGCAGTCCGGGTACAGAGACCCAGTACTTC | CASSPGTETQYF
- | TRBJ1-1 | - | 13 | TRBV9 | TGTGCCAGCAGCGACCGGGACACCTATGAAGCTTTCTTT | CASSDRDTYEAFF
- | TRBJ1-4 | TRBD1 | 14 | TRBV12-5 | TGTGCTAGTGGTTTTACAGGGGGCTATGAAAAACTGTTTTTT | CASGFTGGYEKLFF
- | TRBJ1-6 | - | 14 | TRBV6-6 | TGTGCCACGAGCGGGCTCAGCGATAATTCACCCCTCCACTTT | CATSGLSDNSPLHF